The source of this TCR beta chain is a study of T cell changes during pregnancy in multiple sclerosis. The CDR3 contains 15 residues. Germline CDR1 reads SGHRS; CDR2 reads YFSETQ. V was pared by 3 bases and J by 0 bases, with 3 bases of the junction left unmatched. Data came from immunoSEQ multiplex PCR; TCRdb stores just in-frame clones and leaves some out. The table includes about 85,000 clones, 91% detected once. This sequence originates from a female donor with multiple sclerosis, enrolled in a pregnancy study. Sequencing used peripheral blood, obtained in the first trimester of pregnancy. The chain links TRBV5-1 to TRBJ1-3; 7 bases are shared with TRBD1. The DNA for the CDR3 is TGCGCCAGCAGCTCGACAGGGAGCTCTGGAAACACCATATATTTT. Its translation: CASSSTGSSGNTIYF.